This is a list of T cell receptor beta chains from one sample in a study of naive and memory T cell subsets. One entry per CDR3 protein, called by TCRdb with MiXCR from the UMI-ligation and nested PCR reads. Of tens of thousands of distinct CDR3 sequences in the sample, around 18% are singletons; the top ten hold under 4%. The sequencing sample was made of effector memory CD4+ T cells from blood. Source of these receptors: a human donor in good health. Both conserved end residues are part of each CDR3. D genes are given only for firm matches. Size tells how often a clone was seen (once, few, many) or the class of an expanded clone, and some rows leave it out.

J gene: TRBJ2-1; D gene: TRBD1; V gene: TRBV6-5; clone size: few; CDR3 protein: CASRTPGTGYEQFF; CDR3 DNA: TGTGCCAGCAGAACCCCCGGGACAGGGTATGAGCAGTTCTTC
J gene: TRBJ1-1; D gene: NA; V gene: TRBV4-1; clone size: NA; CDR3 protein: CASSLGVGGGLNTEAFF; CDR3 DNA: TGCGCCAGCAGCCTGGGGGTGGGAGGGGGGCTGAACACTGAAGCTTTCTTT
J gene: TRBJ1-4; D gene: NA; V gene: TRBV29-1; clone size: few; CDR3 protein: CSVVEANEKLFF; CDR3 DNA: TGCAGCGTTGTGGAGGCGAATGAAAAACTGTTTTTT
J gene: TRBJ1-3; D gene: TRBD1; V gene: TRBV5-1; clone size: NA; CDR3 protein: CASSLRGTRDTIYF; CDR3 DNA: TGCGCCAGCAGCCTCAGGGGGACTAGAGACACCATATATTTT
J gene: TRBJ2-5; D gene: TRBD2; V gene: TRBV7-8; clone size: NA; CDR3 protein: CASSTGVAGKETQYF; CDR3 DNA: TGTGCCAGCAGCACTGGGGTAGCGGGAAAAGAGACCCAGTACTTC
J gene: TRBJ2-1; D gene: NA; V gene: TRBV5-1; clone size: few; CDR3 protein: CASSPGSSVSYNEQFF; CDR3 DNA: TGCGCCAGCAGCCCCGGTAGCAGCGTCTCCTACAATGAGCAGTTCTTC
J gene: TRBJ2-7; D gene: NA; V gene: TRBV16; clone size: many; CDR3 protein: CASSQLLQVGTDFPYF; CDR3 DNA: TGTGCCAGCAGCCAACTCCTTCAGGTGGGTACGGACTTTCCGTACTTC
J gene: TRBJ2-5; D gene: NA; V gene: TRBV20-1; clone size: many; CDR3 protein: CSGRSGNQETQYF; CDR3 DNA: TGCAGTGGAAGATCAGGAAACCAAGAGACCCAGTACTTC
J gene: TRBJ1-4; D gene: TRBD1; V gene: TRBV11-2; clone size: NA; CDR3 protein: CASSRDRGREKLFF; CDR3 DNA: TGTGCCAGCAGCCGGGACAGGGGGAGGGAAAAACTGTTTTTT
J gene: TRBJ1-2; D gene: NA; V gene: TRBV30; clone size: NA; CDR3 protein: CAWRVLERGYTF; CDR3 DNA: TGTGCCTGGAGGGTTCTCGAGAGGGGCTACACCTTC
J gene: TRBJ1-2; D gene: NA; V gene: TRBV6-7; clone size: NA; CDR3 protein: CASSCFTGTQDPQRMGEYSGYTF; CDR3 DNA: TGTGCCAGCAGCTGCTTTACCGGGACACAGGATCCCCAACGGATGGGGGAGTATTCTGGCTACACCTTC
J gene: TRBJ2-7; D gene: NA; V gene: TRBV20-1; clone size: NA; CDR3 protein: CGARQSSSYEQYF; CDR3 DNA: TGCGGAGCAAGACAGTCGAGCTCCTACGAGCAGTACTTC
J gene: TRBJ2-4; D gene: TRBD1; V gene: TRBV27; clone size: NA; CDR3 protein: CASSPSPGTGAKNIQYF; CDR3 DNA: TGTGCCAGCAGTCCATCTCCCGGGACAGGAGCCAAAAACATTCAGTACTTC
J gene: TRBJ1-5; D gene: NA; V gene: TRBV11-2; clone size: many; CDR3 protein: CASSQDRNSNQPQHF; CDR3 DNA: TGTGCCAGCAGTCAGGACAGAAATAGCAATCAGCCCCAGCATTTT
J gene: TRBJ1-2; D gene: NA; V gene: TRBV30; clone size: many; CDR3 protein: CAWSRDFVGANYGYTF; CDR3 DNA: TGTGCCTGGAGTCGGGACTTCGTCGGAGCTAACTATGGCTACACCTTC
J gene: TRBJ2-7; D gene: TRBD2; V gene: TRBV4-1; clone size: many; CDR3 protein: CASSQILAALHRATYEQYF; CDR3 DNA: TGCGCCAGCAGCCAGATACTAGCGGCCCTGCATCGAGCGACCTACGAGCAGTACTTC
J gene: TRBJ2-6; D gene: NA; V gene: TRBV7-8; clone size: NA; CDR3 protein: CASSLEGQYSGANVLTF; CDR3 DNA: TGTGCCAGCAGCTTAGAAGGACAGTACTCTGGGGCCAACGTCCTGACTTTC
J gene: TRBJ2-2; D gene: TRBD1; V gene: TRBV6-2/TRBV6-3; clone size: few; CDR3 protein: CASRQDRWTGELFF; CDR3 DNA: TGTGCCAGCAGGCAGGACAGGTGGACCGGGGAGCTGTTTTTT
J gene: TRBJ1-1; D gene: TRBD1; V gene: TRBV7-6; clone size: many; CDR3 protein: CASSLAHRGDTEAFF; CDR3 DNA: TGTGCCAGCAGCTTAGCCCACAGGGGAGACACTGAAGCTTTCTTT
J gene: TRBJ2-7; D gene: NA; V gene: TRBV12-3/TRBV12-4; clone size: few; CDR3 protein: CASSLRRGPYEQYF; CDR3 DNA: TGTGCCAGCAGTTTACGGAGGGGCCCCTACGAGCAGTACTTC
J gene: TRBJ1-1; D gene: TRBD1; V gene: TRBV25-1; clone size: medium-sized; CDR3 protein: CASSGYRGEDTEAFF; CDR3 DNA: TGTGCCAGCAGTGGATACAGGGGGGAGGACACTGAAGCTTTCTTT
J gene: TRBJ2-1; D gene: TRBD1; V gene: TRBV6-5; clone size: NA; CDR3 protein: CASRFLQGLGNEQFF; CDR3 DNA: TGTGCCAGCAGGTTCCTACAGGGGTTAGGCAATGAGCAGTTCTTC
J gene: TRBJ1-4; D gene: NA; V gene: TRBV30; clone size: few; CDR3 protein: CAWNFEVNEKLFF; CDR3 DNA: TGTGCCTGGAATTTCGAGGTCAATGAAAAACTGTTTTTT
J gene: TRBJ1-3; D gene: NA; V gene: TRBV14; clone size: many; CDR3 protein: CASSQTREHTIYF; CDR3 DNA: TGTGCCAGCAGCCAAACCAGGGAGCACACCATATATTTT
J gene: TRBJ2-7; D gene: NA; V gene: TRBV29-1; clone size: many; CDR3 protein: CSARRGDEQYF; CDR3 DNA: TGCAGCGCGCGCAGGGGGGACGAGCAGTACTTC
J gene: TRBJ1-5; D gene: NA; V gene: TRBV7-2; clone size: medium-sized; CDR3 protein: CASSSGRPGRDQPQHF; CDR3 DNA: TGTGCCAGCAGCAGCGGACGGCCAGGGAGGGATCAGCCCCAGCATTTT
J gene: TRBJ2-1; D gene: TRBD1; V gene: TRBV6-6; clone size: NA; CDR3 protein: CASKGQGWDEQFF; CDR3 DNA: TGTGCCAGCAAAGGACAGGGCTGGGATGAGCAGTTCTTC
J gene: TRBJ1-4; D gene: TRBD1; V gene: TRBV28; clone size: few; CDR3 protein: CASSYPGGPELFF; CDR3 DNA: TGTGCCAGCAGTTATCCAGGGGGGCCCGAACTGTTTTTT
J gene: TRBJ1-6; D gene: TRBD1; V gene: TRBV11-2; clone size: many; CDR3 protein: CASSRTGANSPLHF; CDR3 DNA: TGTGCCAGCAGCCGGACAGGGGCTAATTCACCCCTCCACTTT
J gene: TRBJ2-2; D gene: NA; V gene: TRBV18; clone size: NA; CDR3 protein: CASSRLESNTGELFF; CDR3 DNA: TGTGCCAGCTCCCGGCTAGAATCGAACACCGGGGAGCTGTTTTTT
J gene: TRBJ2-2; D gene: NA; V gene: TRBV7-3; clone size: NA; CDR3 protein: CASSSTGADTGELFF; CDR3 DNA: TGTGCCAGCAGCTCCACTGGGGCGGACACCGGGGAGCTGTTTTTT